Below, 29 T cell receptor beta chains from the same sample are listed, as sequenced in a study of T cell repertoires in cytomegalovirus infection. A single record per CDR3 protein comes from TCRdb applying MiXCR to the reads. The sample carries about 770,000 distinct CDR3 sequences, just under 30% recorded once. Their antigens are not known. The material was cultured CD8+ T cells from PBMCs, obtained from culture after CMV antigen stimulation. The receptors come from a human donor in good health (CMV status not recorded). Some clones in this sample may be carry-over from other donors' samples.

This clonotype was detected only a few times. V is TRBV2 and J is TRBJ2-7; tentative D call: TRBD2 (6 bases). Between the trimmed V and J ends, which lost 3 bases and 3 bases, there was a span of 12 bases. Germline V CDR1 and CDR2: SNHLY, FYNNEI. The CDR3 has 14 residues. CDR3 coding DNA: TGTGCCAGCAGTGACGGGGGTGTTGGCTACGAGCAGTACTTC. Protein: CASSDGGVGYEQYF.

This clonotype has a handful of counts. The CDR3 protein is CSARDPSGTDNPGNTIYF. CDR3 nucleotides: TGCAGTGCTAGAGATCCATCGGGGACGGATAACCCTGGAAACACCATATATTTT. This chain connects TRBV20-1 to TRBJ1-3, with D possibly matching TRBD1 (5 bases). The CDR3 totals 18 residues. From germline, CDR1 is DFQATT and CDR2 SNEGSKA (reference sequence). V dropped 0 bases and J dropped 2 bases, with 20 bases sitting between them.

The rearrangement uses TRBV7-9 and TRBJ2-5, with a tentative D call TRBD1 (6 bases). V was cut by 5 bases and J by 7 bases, with 11 bases left in between. This CDR3 region has 12 residues. Germline V CDR1 and CDR2: SEHNR, FQNEAQ (reference sequence). The CDR3 spells CASSDRKVTQYF. The CDR3 coding sequence is TGTGCCAGCAGCGACAGGAAGGTGACCCAGTACTTC.

This clonotype occurred a few times. The rearrangement uses TRBV7-8 and TRBJ1-1; D is undetermined. V was cut by 7 bases and J by 7 bases, with 13 bases left in between. Germline assignment: CDR1 SGHVS and CDR2 FQNEAQ. There are 12 residues in the CDR3. This CDR3 is CASTTQPFEAFF. CDR3 nucleotides: TGTGCCAGCACCACACAGCCCTTTGAAGCTTTCTTT.

This clonotype was seen more than once but under ten times. This chain uses TRBV5-1 with TRBJ2-1; D might be TRBD1 (6 bases). CDR3 size: 15 residues. V was cut by 0 bases and J by 9 bases, with 16 bases left in between. Germline CDR1 is SGHRS and CDR2 is YFSETQ. CDR3: CASSLAPGAHTEQFF. The CDR3 nucleotides read TGCGCCAGCAGCTTGGCCCCAGGGGCGCACACTGAGCAGTTCTTC.

This clonotype was seen only a few times. The chain is built from TRBV7-8 and TRBJ1-5; unclear D gene. The germline V gene has CDR1 SGHVS and CDR2 FQNEAQ. The CDR3 runs to 14 residues. The V and J ends lost 7 bases and 0 bases respectively, with 10 bases between them. The CDR3 sequence: CASTNRGSNQPQHF. The CDR3 DNA sequence: TGTGCCAGCACCAACCGGGGTAGCAATCAGCCCCAGCATTTT.

This clonotype turned up a few times. CDR3 loop: CASTAGERGNQETQYF. For the CDR3, the DNA is TGTGCCAGCACCGCGGGGGAGCGGGGGAACCAAGAGACCCAGTACTTC. V and J are TRBV6-6 and TRBJ2-5; 8 bases map to TRBD2. The CDR3 consists of 16 residues. CDR1 is MNHNY and CDR2 is SVGAGI in the germline V gene (reference sequence). The V gene end was trimmed by 7 bases and the J gene end by 0 bases; junction bases not matched to a gene: 10.

Only one count was recorded for this clonotype. J is TRBJ1-2 and V is TRBV2, with a tentative D call TRBD1 (5 bases). Germline assignment: CDR1 SNHLY and CDR2 FYNNEI. V was trimmed by 6 bases and J by 5 bases, leaving 16 bases between them. This CDR3 contains 14 residues. In DNA, the CDR3 is TGTGCCAGCAGGGGGGACGGAGCCCTTTATGGCTACACCTTC. It yields the protein CASRGDGALYGYTF.

This clonotype was counted a single time. The V call is TRBV19, the J call TRBJ2-1; 9 positions match TRBD2. The V gene end was trimmed by 3 bases and the J gene end by 2 bases; junction bases not matched to a gene: 2. The CDR3 consists of 15 residues. Per germline, CDR1 LNHDA and CDR2 SQIVND (reference sequence). The CDR3 sequence: CASSIASGTYNEQFF. CDR3 sequence (DNA): TGTGCCAGTAGTATCGCTAGCGGGACCTACAATGAGCAGTTCTTC.

The chain couples TRBV28 to TRBJ2-1; D may correspond to TRBD1 or TRBD2 (5 bases each). There are 13 residues in the CDR3. Germline V CDR1 and CDR2: MDHEN, SYDVKM. Trimming pared 2 bases from V and 9 bases from J, leaving 11 bases between. CDR3 nucleotides: TGTGCCAGCAGTTTACGAGGGGTAGGTGAGCAGTTCTTC. Protein sequence: CASSLRGVGEQFF.

This chain joins TRBV7-9 and TRBJ2-7, with D unclear. CDR1 is SEHNR, CDR2 FQNEAQ, per germline (reference sequence). The CDR3 sequence is 14 residues long. The V and J ends lost 4 bases and 1 base respectively, with 11 bases between them. CDR3 in amino acids: CASSSPNISYEQYV. The CDR3 nucleotides read TGTGCCAGCAGCTCCCCGAATATTTCCTACGAGCAGTACGTC.

This clonotype was counted a few times. V and J are TRBV15 and TRBJ2-3, with D perhaps matching TRBD1 or TRBD2 (6 bases each). This CDR3 comprises 16 residues. Germline V CDR1 and CDR2: LNHNV, YYDKDF (reference sequence). V lost 8 bases to trimming and J lost 2 bases, with 20 bases between them. For the CDR3, the DNA is TGTGCCACCGGACAGAATAGCTGGGGGGCCACAGATACGCAGTATTTT. Translation gives CATGQNSWGATDTQYF.

This chain connects TRBV19 to TRBJ1-1, with D maybe TRBD1 (5 bases). The CDR3 length is 14 residues. Trimming took off 1 base at V and 5 bases at J, with 11 bases between the two ends. Germline V gene sequence: CDR1 LNHDA, CDR2 SQIVND (reference sequence). The CDR3 region is CASSIVQGFTEAFF. CDR3 nucleotide sequence: TGTGCCAGTAGTATAGTGCAGGGTTTTACTGAAGCTTTCTTT.

V is TRBV9 and J is TRBJ2-3, with 9 bases that match TRBD2. This CDR3 region has 16 residues. The ends lost 4 bases at V and 2 bases at J; junction bases unmatched: 8. Germline V gene sequence: CDR1 SGDLS, CDR2 YYNGEE. The CDR3 DNA follows: TGTGCCAGCAGCTCGAGCGGGGGGCCAACCACAGATACGCAGTATTTT. Translation: CASSSSGGPTTDTQYF.

This clonotype showed up many times. J is TRBJ1-5 and V is TRBV5-6; no clear D gene. V lost 3 bases to trimming and J lost 5 bases, with 18 bases between them. The CDR3 covers 16 residues. Germline loops: CDR1 SGHDT, CDR2 YYEEEE. CDR3 region: CASSWWPKGPYQPQHF. CDR3 DNA: TGTGCCAGCAGCTGGTGGCCCAAGGGCCCCTATCAGCCCCAGCATTTT.

This clonotype has a handful of counts. The J gene is TRBJ1-6, the V gene TRBV27; D is ambiguous. The V end lost 4 bases, the J end lost 6 bases, and 16 bases lay between the germline ends. Germline V lookup: CDR1 MNHEY, CDR2 SMNVEV (reference sequence). The CDR3 contains 16 residues. The CDR3 region is CASSSLNDLGNSPLHF. CDR3 coding DNA: TGTGCCAGCAGTTCCCTGAACGACCTAGGTAATTCACCCCTCCACTTT.

This clonotype was seen a few times. The rearrangement joins TRBV7-9 to TRBJ1-2; no reliable D call. Per the germline V gene, CDR1 is SEHNR and CDR2 is FQNEAQ (reference sequence). The CDR3 sequence is 14 residues long. The germline V and J ends were trimmed by 1 base and 6 bases, with 12 bases remaining between them. CDR3 in amino acids: CASSLGGVPDGYTF. CDR3 DNA: TGTGCCAGCAGCTTAGGCGGGGTCCCCGATGGCTACACCTTC. Full variable domain (remainder filled in from reference TRBV7-9 and TRBJ1-2): DTGVSQNPRHKITKRGQNVTFRCDPISEHNRLYWYRQTLGQGPEFLTYFQNEAQLEKSRLLSDRFSAERPKGSFSTLEIQRTEQGDSAMYLCASSLGGVPDGYTFGSGTRLTVV.

This clonotype was seen more than once but under ten times. V and J are TRBV7-6 and TRBJ2-5; the D is unclear. Trimming removed 2 bases from V and 1 base from J, with 11 bases in between. The CDR3 has 15 amino acids. The germline V gene has CDR1 SGHVS and CDR2 FNYEAQ. The CDR3 spells CASSLISGPQETQYF. As DNA, the CDR3 is TGTGCCAGCAGCTTAATTAGTGGACCCCAAGAGACCCAGTACTTC.

This clonotype has a handful of counts. The chain joins TRBV2 to TRBJ1-5; 7 bases are a match to TRBD1. This CDR3 has 13 amino acids. V dropped 8 bases and J dropped 4; count of bases not matched to a gene: 5. The V gene's germline CDR1 is SNHLY and CDR2 FYNNEI. CDR3 DNA: TGTGCCAGCGCAGGGGGGATGAATCAGCCCCAGCATTTT. Protein sequence: CASAGGMNQPQHF.

This clonotype was counted at least ten times. The gene calls are TRBV29-1 and TRBJ2-7, with unresolved D. Trimming took off 0 bases at V and 1 base at J, with 16 bases between the two ends. Germline assignment: CDR1 SQVTM and CDR2 ANQGSEA. The CDR3 is 16 residues long. CDR3 in amino acids: CSVEDPVRSGSYEQYF. DNA of the CDR3: TGCAGCGTTGAAGATCCGGTCAGATCGGGTTCCTACGAGCAGTACTTC.

The rearrangement joins TRBV28 to TRBJ1-4; D possibly corresponds to TRBD1 (5 bases). The germline CDR1 and CDR2 sequences are MDHEN and SYDVKM. Trimming took off 5 bases at V and 3 bases at J, with 13 bases between the two ends. The CDR3 loop spans 15 amino acids. The DNA of the CDR3 is TGTGCCAGCAGTCTGGGTGGGGGATCTAATGAAAAACTGTTTTTT. This translates into CASSLGGGSNEKLFF.

The gene calls are TRBV19 and TRBJ2-1; TRBD1 matches at 7 bases. The germline V gene has CDR1 LNHDA and CDR2 SQIVND (reference sequence). V lost 5 bases, J lost 5 bases, and 3 bases stayed unmatched. The CDR3 spans 13 residues. The CDR3, as DNA: TGTGCCAGTAGTGGACAGGAGGACAATGAGCAGTTCTTC. Translated, it gives CASSGQEDNEQFF.

CDR3 sequence reads: CASSQDIGGGPTDTQYF. The CDR3 region has the DNA TGCGCCAGCAGCCAAGATATCGGGGGTGGCCCTACAGATACGCAGTATTTT. This chain links TRBV4-1 with TRBJ2-3; weak D call: TRBD2 (6 bases). The CDR3 covers 17 residues. V was shortened by 0 bases and J by 3 bases, with 16 bases between the two germline ends. The V gene's germline CDR1 is MGHRA and CDR2 YSYEKL.

This clonotype was observed a handful of times. The chain links TRBV19 to TRBJ2-1, with 7 bases lining up with TRBD1. The CDR3 has 15 amino acids. After removal of 1 base from V and 9 bases from J, the junction contained 9 bases not matched to a gene. The V gene's germline CDR1 is LNHDA and CDR2 SQIVND (reference sequence). The CDR3 nucleotides are TGTGCCAGTAGTATAGTAGCAGGGGGTGCTCCTGAGCAGTTCTTC. Amino acids: CASSIVAGGAPEQFF.

This clonotype was detected ten times or more. The J gene is TRBJ1-5, the V gene TRBV7-8, with unresolved D. The ends were cut back, 5 bases at V and 9 bases at J, with 14 bases in the middle. Germline V CDR1 and CDR2: SGHVS, FQNEAQ. The CDR3 consists of 13 residues. CDR3 coding DNA: TGTGCCAGCAGCCCGGAAAGGGTATGGCCCCAGCATTTT. It specifies CASSPERVWPQHF.

The rearrangement links TRBV4-1 to TRBJ1-1; D is possibly TRBD1 (5 bases). Germline V CDR1 and CDR2: MGHRA, YSYEKL. Trimming removed 4 bases from V and 7 bases from J, with 19 bases in between. The CDR3 has 15 residues. The DNA of the CDR3 is TGCGCCAGCAGCCCCGGGTCTTGGGACCTCGGTGAAGCTTTCTTT. Its translation: CASSPGSWDLGEAFF.

The chain links TRBV9 to TRBJ2-1; 7 positions agree with TRBD2. This CDR3 spans 15 amino acids. The germline V gene encodes CDR1 SGDLS and CDR2 YYNGEE. V trimming: 4 bases; J trimming: 3 bases; junction bases outside the gene matches: 7. CDR3 coding DNA: TGTGCCAGCAGCATCCTTGCTAGCGGCTACAATGAGCAGTTCTTC. Its protein is CASSILASGYNEQFF.

This clonotype was found a few times. V usage is TRBV5-6 and J usage is TRBJ2-1; 7 bases map to TRBD1. Germline lookup yields CDR1 SGHDT and CDR2 YYEEEE. The junction had 6 bases not matched to a gene; V was cut back by 4 bases and J by 2 bases. This CDR3 contains 15 residues. CDR3 loop: CASSNLGTAYNEQFF. For the CDR3, the DNA is TGTGCCAGCAGCAACCTCGGGACAGCCTACAATGAGCAGTTCTTC.

In its sample, this clonotype was seen a few times. CDR3: CASSYSAGAYGYTF. The CDR3 nucleotides are TGTGCCAGCAGTTACTCGGCGGGCGCCTATGGCTACACCTTC. The chain carries TRBV6-2 or TRBV6-3 and TRBJ1-2; D is unresolved. V dropped 0 bases and J dropped 4 bases, with 9 bases sitting between them. Germline loops: CDR1 MNHEY, CDR2 SVGEGT. This CDR3 comprises 14 residues.